The next 21 T cell receptor beta chains were all read from a single sample in a study of blood T cell repertoires in COVID-19. Assay used: immunoSEQ multiplex PCR; TCRdb lists only in-frame clones, some missing. This sample carries a few hundred thousand clones, roughly 84% of them seen once, and the ten largest clones take 4.2%. The material sequenced was peripheral blood. All receptors come from a man aged 55-75 years with acute or convalescent COVID-19.

The V gene is TRBV4-1, the J gene TRBJ2-2; possible D gene TRBD1, 6 bases. CDR1 and CDR2 (germline): MGHRA, YSYEKL. The CDR3 has 17 residues. Trimming stripped 3 bases from V and 0 bases from J, with 14 bases between. CDR3: CASSHRRGPTNTGELFF. The CDR3 DNA reads as TGCGCCAGCAGCCACCGCAGGGGACCTACGAACACCGGGGAGCTGTTTTTT.

V and J are TRBV27 and TRBJ2-5; 9 bases map to TRBD2. The V and J ends lost 2 bases and 4 bases, in that order; junction bases with no gene match: 8. Looked up from germline, CDR1 is MNHEY and CDR2 is SMNVEV (reference sequence). The CDR3 covers 16 residues. In DNA form, the CDR3 reads TGTGCCAGCAGTTTAGGGCGGACTAGCGTGGCAGAGACCCAGTACTTC. It is translated as CASSLGRTSVAETQYF.

The chain links TRBV6-5 to TRBJ1-1, with a tentative D call TRBD1 (5 bases). The germline V gene encodes CDR1 MNHEY and CDR2 SVGAGI. V was cut by 4 bases and J by 5 bases, with 8 bases left in between. The CDR3 extends over 12 amino acids. CDR3 sequence (DNA): TGTGCCAGCAGTTTTGGGGGGACTGAAGCTTTCTTT. It translates to CASSFGGTEAFF.

The chain employs TRBV5-6 and TRBJ1-3, with D uncertain. Germline V gene data show CDR1 as SGHDT and CDR2 as YYEEEE. The V gene lost 4 bases and the J gene lost 0 bases, with 8 bases spanning the gap. This CDR3 comprises 14 residues. The CDR3 sequence: CASSRISSGNTIYF. DNA for the CDR3: TGTGCCAGCAGCCGTATCAGCTCTGGAAACACCATATATTTT.

This sequence joins TRBV10-3 and TRBJ2-2; D call uncertain. Germline V gene data show CDR1 as ENHRY and CDR2 as SYGVKD. The CDR3 has 15 amino acids. The germline V and J ends were trimmed by 3 bases and 4 bases, with 12 bases remaining between them. For the CDR3, the DNA is TGTGCCATCAGTGACTCCCCCCCCGGCACCGGGGAGCTGTTTTTT. Amino acids: CAISDSPPGTGELFF.

This sequence joins TRBV11-3 and TRBJ2-1; no definite D call. Trimming removed 5 bases from V and 2 bases from J, with 13 bases in between. This CDR3 is 15 amino acids long. Germline V lookup: CDR1 SGHNT, CDR2 YENEEA. For the CDR3, the DNA is TGTGCCAGCAGCCCCGCGAGACAACCCTACAATGAGCAGTTCTTC. This gives the protein CASSPARQPYNEQFF. The full variable domain, its missing parts supplied by reference TRBV11-3 and TRBJ2-1, is EAGVVQSPRYKIIEKKQPVAFWCNPISGHNTLYWYLQNLGQGPELLIRYENEEAVDDSQLPKDRFSAERLKGVDSTLKIQPAELGDSAVYLCASSPARQPYNEQFFGPGTRLTVL.

This chain uses TRBV27 with TRBJ2-7; maybe TRBD2 (6 bases). The CDR3 totals 16 residues. Trimming removed 6 bases from V and 0 bases from J, with 18 bases in between. Germline V gene lookup returns CDR1 MNHEY and CDR2 SMNVEV (reference sequence). The CDR3 sequence: CASSSSLGDFSYEQYF. In DNA form, the CDR3 reads TGTGCCAGCAGCTCATCATTAGGGGACTTCTCCTACGAGCAGTACTTC.

The chain carries TRBV7-9 and TRBJ1-6, with TRBD1 matching 7 bases. The CDR3 extends over 14 amino acids. V trimming: 5 bases; J trimming: 8 bases; junction bases outside the gene matches: 6. Germline loops: CDR1 SEHNR, CDR2 FQNEAQ (reference sequence). The CDR3 sequence is CASSRDRSDSPLHF. CDR3 DNA: TGTGCCAGCAGCAGGGACAGATCTGATTCACCCCTCCACTTT.

The V call is TRBV13, the J call TRBJ2-7; 10 nucleotides line up with TRBD1. From germline, CDR1 is PRHDT and CDR2 FYEKMQ (reference sequence). After removal of 0 bases from V and 0 bases from J, the junction contained 2 bases not matched to a gene. The CDR3 runs to 16 residues. This CDR3 reads CASSLGRTGGSYEQYF. The CDR3 bases are TGTGCCAGCAGCTTAGGGAGGACAGGGGGCTCCTACGAGCAGTACTTC.

CDR3 residues: CASSIGTGNQPQHF. For the CDR3, the DNA is TGTGCCAGTAGTATAGGGACAGGGAACCAGCCCCAGCATTTT. The rearrangement uses TRBV19 and TRBJ1-5; TRBD1 aligns across 8 bases. CDR3 length: 14 amino acids. V lost 1 base to trimming and J lost 7 bases; unmatched junction nucleotides: 3. Germline V lookup: CDR1 LNHDA, CDR2 SQIVND (reference sequence).

The CDR3 DNA reads TGTGCCAGCAGTGAACGGGACAGGGTCGGTGCGACTGGCTACACCTTC. Amino acids: CASSERDRVGATGYTF. V gene TRBV2 combines with J gene TRBJ1-2; 9 bases fit TRBD1. CDR1 and CDR2 (germline): SNHLY, FYNNEI. J was trimmed by 7 bases and V by 2 bases; bases with no gene match: 11. The CDR3 extends over 16 amino acids.

J is TRBJ2-1 and V is TRBV27, with 13 bases aligning to TRBD2. V shed 1 base and J 4 bases; nucleotides not matched to a gene: 10. This CDR3 region has 19 residues. Germline V gene lookup returns CDR1 MNHEY and CDR2 SMNVEV (reference sequence). The CDR3 region is CASSLYGGSGLAGYNEQFF. The CDR3 DNA reads TGTGCCAGCAGTTTATATGGTGGTTCGGGACTAGCGGGGTACAATGAGCAGTTCTTC.

The gene calls are TRBV9 and TRBJ2-1; TRBD2 matches 8 bases. Trimming removed 4 bases from V and 0 bases from J; junction bases left unmatched: 6. Germline CDR1 reads SGDLS; CDR2 reads YYNGEE. This CDR3 contains 16 residues. The CDR3 nucleotides are TGTGCCAGCAGCAAGACTAGCGCGAGCTCCTACAATGAGCAGTTCTTC. Translated, it gives CASSKTSASSYNEQFF.

This chain's CDR3 is CASSPQAGGVQETQYF. As DNA, the CDR3 is TGTGCCAGCAGCCCGCAGGCGGGGGGCGTCCAAGAGACCCAGTACTTC. The rearrangement joins TRBV9 to TRBJ2-5, with 8 nucleotides matching TRBD2. Germline-derived CDR1 and CDR2 are SGDLS and YYNGEE. The V segment lost 4 bases and the J segment 1 base; nucleotides outside the gene matches: 9. This CDR3 region has 16 residues.

CDR3 nucleotide sequence: TGTGCCTGGAGTCCCACAGGGGATCAGCCCCAGCATTTT. Translating it yields CAWSPTGDQPQHF. This sequence joins TRBV30 and TRBJ1-5; 7 nucleotides align to TRBD1. Germline V gene data show CDR1 as GTSNPN and CDR2 as SVGIG (reference sequence). The trim removed 2 bases at V and 5 bases at J, leaving 3 bases unmatched. The CDR3 runs to 13 residues.

This rearrangement joins TRBV3-1 (or the pseudogene TRBV3-2) to TRBJ1-4, with D uncertain. This CDR3 is 13 amino acids long. Deletions cut 4 bases from V and 7 bases from J, with 10 bases between. The germline gives CDR1 LGHDT, CDR2 YNNKEL (reference sequence). The DNA of the CDR3 is TGTGCCAGCAGCCCAAGACTGGGTGAAAAACTGTTTTTT. Its protein product is CASSPRLGEKLFF.

The chain links TRBV5-1 to TRBJ1-2, with 9 nucleotides matching TRBD1. V shed 4 bases and J 8 bases; nucleotides not matched to a gene: 9. Germline V gives CDR1 SGHRS, CDR2 YFSETQ. The CDR3 spans 14 residues. Here the CDR3 reads CASSVGQGFGGYTF. DNA of the CDR3: TGCGCCAGCAGCGTGGGACAGGGTTTTGGAGGCTACACCTTC.

V is TRBV6-5 and J is TRBJ2-2, with TRBD2 matching 8 bases. V shed 7 bases, J shed 2 bases, and the junction held 6 bases outside the gene matches. The CDR3 length is 15 residues. Germline V gene lookup returns CDR1 MNHEY and CDR2 SVGAGI. The CDR3 loop is CASTVSGENTGELFF. CDR3 coding DNA: TGTGCCAGCACTGTTAGCGGGGAAAACACCGGGGAGCTGTTTTTT.

This rearrangement joins TRBV6-6 to TRBJ2-7, with 11 bases that match TRBD2. V was clipped by 2 bases and J by 9 bases; unmatched bases: 12. This CDR3 comprises 16 residues. Germline CDR1 and CDR2: MNHNY and SVGAGI (reference sequence). CDR3 coding DNA: TGTGCCAGCAGTTACCGGACTAGCGGGCGCCGCCAGGTGCAGTACTTC. Amino acids: CASSYRTSGRRQVQYF.

The V and J genes are TRBV2 and TRBJ2-5; TRBD1 matches at 8 bases. The length of the CDR3 is 13 residues. Germline CDR1 SNHLY, CDR2 FYNNEI. With 4 bases clipped from V and 4 bases from J, the junction kept 2 bases outside the gene matches. The CDR3 spells CASSGQGLETQYF. CDR3 sequence (DNA): TGTGCCAGCAGTGGACAGGGGCTAGAGACCCAGTACTTC.

As to this clone: A read error may produce the germline difference seen at one junction end. This rearrangement joins TRBV5-1 to TRBJ2-1; no reliable D call. CDR1 is SGHRS and CDR2 is YFSETQ in the germline V gene. The CDR3 loop spans 12 amino acids. The CDR3 nucleotides are TGCGCCAGCACCTTGCCGGGCAATGAGCAGTTCTTC. Its translation: CASTLPGNEQFF.